Below, 17 T cell receptor beta chains from the same sample are listed, as sequenced in a study of beta chain features in type 1 diabetes. Whole-study results and caveats: In all four CD4+ subsets, TCRB CDR3 length was significantly, moderately reduced in type 1 diabetes.

The study reverse transcribed the entire isolated RNA, so it sequenced expressed TCRB transcripts. TCRdb's table, derived via immunoSEQ multiplex PCR, lists solely in-frame clones and lacks some. Among more than 550,000 clones, 11% to 15% were seen once, and the ten largest hold just under 0.04%. No antigens are known for them. The source material was naive CD4+ T cells from blood. These receptors originate from a man younger than 35 with type 1 diabetes.

The V gene is TRBV4-1, the J gene TRBJ1-1; unclear D gene. Germline V gives CDR1 MGHRA, CDR2 YSYEKL. CDR3 size: 14 residues. Trimming removed 0 bases from V and 1 base from J, with 6 bases in between. For the CDR3, the DNA is TGCGCCAGCAGCCAAGATTTAAGGAACACTGAAGCTTTCTTT. Translation: CASSQDLRNTEAFF.

A few counts support this clone. The rearrangement uses TRBV30 and TRBJ2-5; D tentatively reads TRBD1 or TRBD2 (7 bases each). The CDR3 has 14 amino acids. Trimming took off 4 bases at V and 1 base at J, with 13 bases between the two ends. Germline assignment: CDR1 GTSNPN and CDR2 SVGIG (reference sequence). In nucleotides, the CDR3 is TGTGCCTGGACCTCAGGGGGGGCCCAAGAGACCCAGTACTTC. Translation: CAWTSGGAQETQYF.

This clone turned up a few times. The rearrangement joins TRBV7-3 to TRBJ2-1, with 11 bases fitting TRBD2. The CDR3 is 16 amino acids. In germline, CDR1 is SGHTA, CDR2 FQGTGA. The J segment lost 5 bases and the V segment lost 2 bases, leaving 5 bases of the junction unmatched. The CDR3 sequence is CASSLEGTSGHNEQFF. The DNA for the CDR3 is TGTGCCAGCAGCTTAGAAGGGACTAGCGGCCACAATGAGCAGTTCTTC.

This clone was found a few times. The chain carries TRBV19 and TRBJ2-1; D might be TRBD1 (5 bases). The germline V gene has CDR1 LNHDA and CDR2 SQIVND (reference sequence). The germline V and J ends were trimmed by 10 bases and 4 bases, with 17 bases remaining between them. This CDR3 contains 14 residues. The CDR3 loop reads CAISDRNSYNEQFF. As DNA, the CDR3 is TGTGCCATTTCCGACAGAAACTCTTACAATGAGCAGTTCTTC.

CDR3 in amino acids: CSVGRSYNEQFF. The DNA for the CDR3 is TGCAGCGTTGGGAGATCCTACAATGAGCAGTTCTTC. The chain couples TRBV29-1 to TRBJ2-1; D ambiguous. V shed 4 bases and J shed 1 base, with 5 bases lying between them. Germline V gives CDR1 SQVTM, CDR2 ANQGSEA. CDR3 length equals 12 residues.

DNA for the CDR3: TGCAGCGTTGCACAGGTAGCCAAAAACATTCAGTACTTC. It is translated as CSVAQVAKNIQYF. The V call is TRBV29-1, the J call TRBJ2-4, with TRBD1 as a possible D gene (5 bases). CDR3 size: 13 residues. V lost 4 bases and J lost 0, with 7 bases in between. Germline CDR1 SQVTM, CDR2 ANQGSEA.

Only a few counts were recorded for this clone. The V and J genes are TRBV5-1 and TRBJ2-1; 13 bases are a match to TRBD2. V was clipped by 0 bases and J by 9 bases; unmatched bases: 6. CDR1 is SGHRS and CDR2 is YFSETQ in the germline V gene. This CDR3 comprises 16 residues. The CDR3, as DNA: TGCGCCAGCAGCTTGGAGGGGACTAGCGGGAAGATTGAGCAGTTCTTC. Protein product: CASSLEGTSGKIEQFF.

This clone was seen a handful of times. The chain combines TRBV11-2 with TRBJ2-5; no clear D. Germline V gene lookup returns CDR1 SGHAT and CDR2 FQNNGV. This CDR3 comprises 14 residues. The V end was cut by 2 bases, the J end by 2 bases, with 9 bases between. CDR3 protein: CASSLFAVQETQYF. The CDR3 bases are TGTGCCAGCAGCTTATTTGCGGTTCAAGAGACCCAGTACTTC.

The chain is built from TRBV7-3 and TRBJ1-1; D not resolved. Deletions cut 0 bases from V and 4 bases from J, with 9 bases between. Germline CDR1 is SGHTA and CDR2 is FQGTGA. The length of the CDR3 is 14 residues. This chain's CDR3 is CASSLTSAATEAFF. The CDR3 DNA reads TGTGCCAGCAGCTTAACGAGCGCAGCCACTGAAGCTTTCTTT.

The sample holds a few counts of this clone. This same CDR3 is encoded by further DNA sequences in the sample. CDR3 bases: TGCAGTCCAGACAGGAACACTGAAGCTTTCTTT. It translates to CSPDRNTEAFF. This rearrangement joins TRBV20-1 to TRBJ1-1, with D possibly being TRBD1 (5 bases). Trimming left V 8 bases short and J 1 base short, with 8 bases between. Germline CDR1 and CDR2: DFQATT and SNEGSKA (reference sequence). The CDR3 spans 11 residues.

This clone occurred a few times. The chain links TRBV7-2 to TRBJ2-1; a weak D match, TRBD2 (6 bases). CDR3 length equals 16 residues. Trimming removed 5 bases from V and 4 bases from J, with 18 bases in between. CDR1 is SGHTA and CDR2 is FQGNSA in the germline V gene. Written as DNA, the CDR3 is TGTGCCAGCAGCCAAGAGGCGGGGAAGGGGTACAATGAGCAGTTCTTC. It encodes CASSQEAGKGYNEQFF. Based on the CDR3 plus reference TRBV7-2 and TRBJ2-1, the full variable domain is GAGVSQSPSNKVTEKGKDVELRCDPISGHTALYWYRQSLGQGLEFLIYFQGNSAPDKSGLPSDRFSAERTGGSVSTLTIQRTQQEDSAVYLCASSQEAGKGYNEQFFGPGTRLTVL.

Only a few counts were recorded for this clone. This chain connects TRBV10-3 to TRBJ2-3, with 10 bases aligning to TRBD2. The CDR3 sequence is 17 residues long. The germline V gene encodes CDR1 ENHRY and CDR2 SYGVKD. V dropped 3 bases and J dropped 2; count of bases not matched to a gene: 8. CDR3 sequence reads: CAISDPGLADTTDTQYF. For the CDR3, the DNA is TGTGCCATCAGTGACCCTGGACTAGCGGATACCACAGATACGCAGTATTTT.

This sequence joins TRBV7-2 and TRBJ2-1; 12 bases map to TRBD1. The V and J ends lost 3 bases and 5 bases, in that order; junction bases with no gene match: 2. Per germline, CDR1 SGHTA and CDR2 FQGNSA. This CDR3 region has 15 residues. The CDR3 loop reads CASSFRDRGHNEQFF. In nucleotides, the CDR3 is TGTGCCAGCAGCTTCCGGGACAGGGGGCACAATGAGCAGTTCTTC.

CDR3 region: CASSGRGKPFF. CDR3 in DNA: TGTGCCAGCTCTGGGCGCGGGAAACCTTTCTTT. The chain employs TRBV25-1 and TRBJ1-1, with D unresolved. The CDR3 contains 11 residues. Germline V gene sequence: CDR1 MGHDK, CDR2 SYGVNS. Trimming took off 8 bases at V and 12 bases at J, with 16 bases between the two ends.

This clone was detected a few times. The chain carries TRBV7-2 and TRBJ1-5; D uncertain. The CDR3 is made up of 13 amino acids. In germline, CDR1 is SGHTA, CDR2 FQGNSA. The V end lost 2 bases, the J end lost 5 bases, and 7 bases lay between the germline ends. CDR3 region: CASSLKEHQPQHF. DNA for the CDR3: TGTGCCAGCAGCTTAAAGGAACATCAGCCCCAGCATTTT. Combining the CDR3 with reference TRBV7-2 and TRBJ1-5 gives the whole variable domain GAGVSQSPSNKVTEKGKDVELRCDPISGHTALYWYRQSLGQGLEFLIYFQGNSAPDKSGLPSDRFSAERTGGSVSTLTIQRTQQEDSAVYLCASSLKEHQPQHFGDGTRLSIL.

This clone was seen a few times. CDR3 in amino acids: CASSLTGAYGYTF. The CDR3 DNA sequence: TGTGCCAGCAGCCTGACAGGGGCGTATGGCTACACCTTC. The V and J genes are TRBV6-6 and TRBJ1-2; 8 nucleotides match TRBD1. Germline V CDR1 and CDR2: MNHNY, SVGAGI (reference sequence). The CDR3 consists of 13 residues. V gave up 6 bases and J gave up 5 bases; unmatched junction bases: 5.

V is TRBV19 and J is TRBJ2-7; no reliable D call. CDR3 length: 9 residues. Germline CDR1 LNHDA, CDR2 SQIVND (reference sequence). The ends were cut back, 10 bases at V and 6 bases at J, with 7 bases in the middle. CDR3 protein: CATKVEQYF. The CDR3 DNA follows: TGTGCCACCAAAGTCGAGCAGTACTTC. The variable domain in full, completed from reference TRBV19 and TRBJ2-7, reads DGGITQSPKYLFRKEGQNVTLSCEQNLNHDAMYWYRQDPGQGLRLIYYSQIVNDFQKGDIAEGYSVSREKKESFPLTVTSAQKNPTAFYLCATKVEQYFGPGTRLTVT.